The present entry profiles one T cell receptor beta chain with its context. Assay used: immunoSEQ multiplex PCR; TCRdb lists only in-frame clones, some missing. The sample has some 150,000 clones; 60% to 85% are singletons. The V end was cut by 2 bases, the J end by 6 bases, with 12 bases between. Germline CDR1 is MNHNY and CDR2 is SVGAGI (reference sequence). CDR3 length: 14 amino acids. These data belong to a study of cytotoxic CD8 clonotypes in ibrutinib-treated CLL. The origin of this receptor is a human donor with chronic lymphocytic leukemia. Sample: PBMCs, taken after 24 months of ibrutinib treatment. The V and J genes are TRBV6-6 and TRBJ2-3; maybe TRBD1 (6 bases). CDR3: CASSYARGEDTQYF. The CDR3 region has the DNA TGTGCCAGCAGTTACGCCAGGGGTGAGGATACGCAGTATTTT.